This T cell receptor (beta chain) was captured by sequencing in a study of CD8 T cell repertoires and HIV-1 epitope variants. Across the whole study: Controls were a CMV, EBV and flu peptide pool, Ebola AY9 negative control, and no-peptide well. Notes on the study in general: Nine TCR beta clonotypes were antigen-specific, 5 or 6 apparently recognizing autologous or escape variants.

Note on this clone: Its target is unknown.

Trimming took 4 bases from V and 5 from J, leaving 12 bases between them. Per the germline V gene, CDR1 is MDHEN and CDR2 is SYDVKM. This CDR3 is built from 13 residues. The table came from immunoSEQ multiplex PCR; TCRdb's copy has only in-frame clones and leaves some out. The data contain several thousand clones, 64% of them seen just once; the ten biggest clones take up approximately 40%. This rearrangement joins TRBV28 to TRBJ2-7; TRBD2 is a possible D gene (6 bases). The sequence came from a male donor with HIV. Sequenced sample: cultured CD8+ T cells derived from PBMCs. Here the CDR3 DNA reads TGTGCCAGCAGTTGGGGACTGGGGGACGAGCAGTACTTC. This codes for CASSWGLGDEQYF. The full variable domain, in which reference TRBV28 and TRBJ2-7 provide the parts outside the CDR3, is DVKVTQSSRYLVKRTGEKVFLECVQDMDHENMFWYRQDPGLGLRLIYFSYDVKMKEKGDIPEGYSVSREKKERFSLILESASTNQTSMYLCASSWGLGDEQYFGPGTRLTVT.